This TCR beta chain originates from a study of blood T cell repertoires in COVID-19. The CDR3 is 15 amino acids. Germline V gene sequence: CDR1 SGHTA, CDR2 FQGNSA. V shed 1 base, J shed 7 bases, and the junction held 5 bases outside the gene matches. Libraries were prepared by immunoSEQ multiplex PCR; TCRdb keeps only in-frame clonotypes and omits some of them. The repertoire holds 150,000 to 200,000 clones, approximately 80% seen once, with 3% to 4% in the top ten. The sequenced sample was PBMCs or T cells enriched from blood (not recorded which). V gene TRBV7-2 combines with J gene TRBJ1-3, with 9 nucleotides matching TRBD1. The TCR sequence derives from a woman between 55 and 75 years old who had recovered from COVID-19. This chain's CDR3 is CASSLDGTGGNTIYF. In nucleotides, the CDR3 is TGTGCCAGCAGCTTAGACGGTACAGGGGGCAACACCATATATTTT.